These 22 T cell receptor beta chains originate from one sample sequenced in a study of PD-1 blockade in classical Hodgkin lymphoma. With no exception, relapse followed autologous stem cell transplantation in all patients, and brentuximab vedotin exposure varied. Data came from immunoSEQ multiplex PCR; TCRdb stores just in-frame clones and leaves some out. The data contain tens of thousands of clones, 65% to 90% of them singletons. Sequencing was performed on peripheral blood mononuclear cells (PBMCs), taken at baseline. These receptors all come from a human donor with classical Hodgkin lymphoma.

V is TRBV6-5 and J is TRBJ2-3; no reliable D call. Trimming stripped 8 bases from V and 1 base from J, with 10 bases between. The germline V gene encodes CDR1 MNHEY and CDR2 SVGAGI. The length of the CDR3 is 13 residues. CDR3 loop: CASGPLGTDTQYF. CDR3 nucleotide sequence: TGTGCCAGCGGTCCTCTGGGCACAGATACGCAGTATTTT.

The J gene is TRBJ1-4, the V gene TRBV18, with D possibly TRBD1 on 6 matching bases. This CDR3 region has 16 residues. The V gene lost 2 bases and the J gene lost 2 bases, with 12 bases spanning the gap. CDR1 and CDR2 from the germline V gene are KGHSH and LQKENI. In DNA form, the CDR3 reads TGTGCCAGCTCACCAGGCAGGGGCGAGACTAATGAAAAACTGTTTTTT. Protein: CASSPGRGETNEKLFF.

The CDR3 region is CANHGGTGGTEAFF. CDR3 nucleotides: TGCGCCAACCACGGGGGGACAGGGGGCACTGAAGCTTTCTTT. The chain combines TRBV23-1 with TRBJ1-1; 11 bases agree with TRBD1. TRBV23-1 is known as an ORF, though its function is uncertain. Trimming cost V 10 bases and J 4 bases; bases outside gene matches: 8. The CDR3 is 14 residues long.

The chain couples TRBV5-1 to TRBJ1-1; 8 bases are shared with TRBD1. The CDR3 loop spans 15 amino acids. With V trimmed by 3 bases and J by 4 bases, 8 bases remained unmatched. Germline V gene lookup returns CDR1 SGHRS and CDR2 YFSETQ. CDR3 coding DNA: TGCGCCAGCAGCTCCGGCCCAGGGGGCGGCACTGAAGCTTTCTTT. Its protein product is CASSSGPGGGTEAFF.

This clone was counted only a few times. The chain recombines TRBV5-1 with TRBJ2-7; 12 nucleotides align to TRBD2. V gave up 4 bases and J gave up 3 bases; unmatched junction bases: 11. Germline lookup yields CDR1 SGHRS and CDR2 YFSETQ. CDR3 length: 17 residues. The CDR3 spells CASSLVASGGGGYEQYF. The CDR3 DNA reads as TGCGCCAGCAGCCTGGTGGCTAGCGGGGGGGGAGGCTACGAGCAGTACTTC.

The CDR3: CASSLGWDEQFF. The DNA of the CDR3 is TGTGCCAGCAGCTTAGGGTGGGATGAGCAGTTCTTC. The J gene is TRBJ2-1, the V gene TRBV11-2; D gene uncertain. Looked up from germline, CDR1 is SGHAT and CDR2 is FQNNGV. This CDR3 has 12 amino acids. Trimming shortened V by 1 base and J by 8 bases, and 6 bases separated the two germline ends.

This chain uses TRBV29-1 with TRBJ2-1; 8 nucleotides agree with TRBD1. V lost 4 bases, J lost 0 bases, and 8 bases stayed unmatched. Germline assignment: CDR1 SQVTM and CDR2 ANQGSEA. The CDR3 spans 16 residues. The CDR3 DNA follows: TGCAGCGTTGCAGGGGGCATGCGGAGCTCCTACAATGAGCAGTTCTTC. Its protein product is CSVAGGMRSSYNEQFF.

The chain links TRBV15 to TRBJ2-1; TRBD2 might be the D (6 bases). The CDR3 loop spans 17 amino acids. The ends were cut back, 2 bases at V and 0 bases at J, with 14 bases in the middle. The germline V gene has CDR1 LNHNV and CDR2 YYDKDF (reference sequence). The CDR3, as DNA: TGTGCCACCAGCAGAAGCAGACTAGAACACTCCTACAATGAGCAGTTCTTC. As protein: CATSRSRLEHSYNEQFF.

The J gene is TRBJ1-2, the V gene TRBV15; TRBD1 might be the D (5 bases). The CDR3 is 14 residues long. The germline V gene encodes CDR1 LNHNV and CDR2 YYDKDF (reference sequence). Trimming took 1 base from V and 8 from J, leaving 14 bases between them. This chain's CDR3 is CATSRGGTRIGYTF. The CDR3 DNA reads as TGTGCCACCAGCAGAGGAGGGACTCGTATCGGCTACACCTTC.

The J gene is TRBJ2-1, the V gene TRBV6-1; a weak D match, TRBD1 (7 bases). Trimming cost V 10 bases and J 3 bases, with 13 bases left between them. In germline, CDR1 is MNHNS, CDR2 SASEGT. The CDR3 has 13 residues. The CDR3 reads CANYRGGYNEQFF. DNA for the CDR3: TGTGCCAACTACAGGGGAGGCTACAATGAGCAGTTCTTC.

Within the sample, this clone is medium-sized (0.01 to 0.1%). The CDR3 coding sequence is TGTGCCAGCAGCGCCCGGACAGTAAATTCACCCCTCCACTTT. Amino acids: CASSARTVNSPLHF. The chain has TRBV9 and TRBJ1-6, with D possibly matching TRBD1 (6 bases). The CDR3 loop spans 14 amino acids. With 3 bases removed from V and 7 bases from J, the gap between germline ends came to 11 bases. CDR1 and CDR2 from the germline V gene are SGDLS and YYNGEE. The whole variable domain, filled in from reference TRBV9 and TRBJ1-6, reads DSGVTQTPKHLITATGQRVTLRCSPRSGDLSVYWYQQSLDQGLQFLIQYYNGEERAKGNILERFSAQQFPDLHSELNLSSLELGDSALYFCASSARTVNSPLHFGNGTRLTVT.

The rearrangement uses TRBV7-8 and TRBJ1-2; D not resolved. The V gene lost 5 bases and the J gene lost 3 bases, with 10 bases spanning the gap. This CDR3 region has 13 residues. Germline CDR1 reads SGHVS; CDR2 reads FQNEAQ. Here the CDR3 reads CASSPLTDYGYTF. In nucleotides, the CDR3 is TGTGCCAGCAGCCCGTTGACCGACTATGGCTACACCTTC.

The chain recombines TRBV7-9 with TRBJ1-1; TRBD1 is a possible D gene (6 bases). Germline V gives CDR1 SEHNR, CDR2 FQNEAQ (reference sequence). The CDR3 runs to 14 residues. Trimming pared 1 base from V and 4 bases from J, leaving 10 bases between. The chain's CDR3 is CASSLEGGSTEAFF. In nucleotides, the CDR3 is TGTGCCAGCAGCTTAGAGGGGGGGAGCACTGAAGCTTTCTTT.

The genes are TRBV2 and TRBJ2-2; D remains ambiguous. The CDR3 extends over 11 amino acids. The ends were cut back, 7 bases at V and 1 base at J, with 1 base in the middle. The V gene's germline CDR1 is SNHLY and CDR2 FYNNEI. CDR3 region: CASKNTGELFF. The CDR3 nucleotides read TGTGCCAGCAAGAACACCGGGGAGCTGTTTTTT.

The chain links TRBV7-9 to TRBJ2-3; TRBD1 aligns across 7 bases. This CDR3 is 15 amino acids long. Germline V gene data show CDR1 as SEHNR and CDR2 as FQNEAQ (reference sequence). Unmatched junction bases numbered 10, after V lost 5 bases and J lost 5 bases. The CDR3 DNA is TGTGCCAGCAGCCTGATGACAGGGTTAATAGATACGCAGTATTTT. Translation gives CASSLMTGLIDTQYF.

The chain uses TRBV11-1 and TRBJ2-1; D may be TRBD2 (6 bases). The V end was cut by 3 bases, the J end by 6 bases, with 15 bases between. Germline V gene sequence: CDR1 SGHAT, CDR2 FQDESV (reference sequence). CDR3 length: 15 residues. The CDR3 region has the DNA TGTGCCAGCAGCTTTCGGGGGACCATACCCAATGAGCAGTTCTTC. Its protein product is CASSFRGTIPNEQFF. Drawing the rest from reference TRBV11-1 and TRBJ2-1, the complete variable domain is EAEVAQSPRYKITEKSQAVAFWCDPISGHATLYWYRQILGQGPELLVQFQDESVVDDSQLPKDRFSAERLKGVDSTLKIQPAELGDSAMYLCASSFRGTIPNEQFFGPGTRLTVL.

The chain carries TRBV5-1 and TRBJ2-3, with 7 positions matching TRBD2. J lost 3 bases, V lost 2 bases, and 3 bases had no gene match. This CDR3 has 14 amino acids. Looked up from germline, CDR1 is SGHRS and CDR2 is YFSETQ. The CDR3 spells CASSLAGITDTQYF. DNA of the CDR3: TGCGCCAGCAGCTTAGCGGGGATAACAGATACGCAGTATTTT.

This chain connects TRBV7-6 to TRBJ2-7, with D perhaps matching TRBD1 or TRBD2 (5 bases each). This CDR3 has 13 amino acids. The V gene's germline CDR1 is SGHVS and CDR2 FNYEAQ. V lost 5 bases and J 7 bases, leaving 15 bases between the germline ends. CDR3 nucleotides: TGTGCCAGCAGCCAAGGGACCGCTGTAGAGCAGTACTTC. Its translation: CASSQGTAVEQYF.

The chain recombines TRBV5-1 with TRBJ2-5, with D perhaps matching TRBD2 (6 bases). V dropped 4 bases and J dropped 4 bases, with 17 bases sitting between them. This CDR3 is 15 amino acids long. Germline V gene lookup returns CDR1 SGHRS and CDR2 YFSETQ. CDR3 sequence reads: CASSDASVSGETQYF. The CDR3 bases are TGCGCCAGCAGCGACGCTAGCGTCTCAGGAGAGACCCAGTACTTC.

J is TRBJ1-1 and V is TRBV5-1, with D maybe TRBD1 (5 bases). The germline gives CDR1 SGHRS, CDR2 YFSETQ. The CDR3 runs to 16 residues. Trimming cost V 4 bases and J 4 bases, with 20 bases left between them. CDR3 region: CASSLTVGGMGTEAFF. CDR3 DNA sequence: TGCGCCAGCAGCCTGACCGTTGGGGGAATGGGCACTGAAGCTTTCTTT.

CDR3 protein: CSASQGNEAFF. CDR3 nucleotides: TGCAGTGCTTCACAGGGGAATGAAGCTTTCTTT. This chain uses TRBV20-1 with TRBJ1-1; 7 nucleotides align to TRBD1. The CDR3 loop spans 11 amino acids. V shed 5 bases, J shed 7 bases, and the junction held 4 bases outside the gene matches. Germline loops: CDR1 DFQATT, CDR2 SNEGSKA (reference sequence).

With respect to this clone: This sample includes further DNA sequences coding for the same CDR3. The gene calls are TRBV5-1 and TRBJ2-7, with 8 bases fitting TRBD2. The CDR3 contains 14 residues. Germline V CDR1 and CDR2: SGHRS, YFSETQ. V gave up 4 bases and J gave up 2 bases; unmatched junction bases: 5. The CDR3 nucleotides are TGCGCCAGCAGCCTAAGCGGGGGCGCCTACGAGCAGTACTTC. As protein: CASSLSGGAYEQYF.